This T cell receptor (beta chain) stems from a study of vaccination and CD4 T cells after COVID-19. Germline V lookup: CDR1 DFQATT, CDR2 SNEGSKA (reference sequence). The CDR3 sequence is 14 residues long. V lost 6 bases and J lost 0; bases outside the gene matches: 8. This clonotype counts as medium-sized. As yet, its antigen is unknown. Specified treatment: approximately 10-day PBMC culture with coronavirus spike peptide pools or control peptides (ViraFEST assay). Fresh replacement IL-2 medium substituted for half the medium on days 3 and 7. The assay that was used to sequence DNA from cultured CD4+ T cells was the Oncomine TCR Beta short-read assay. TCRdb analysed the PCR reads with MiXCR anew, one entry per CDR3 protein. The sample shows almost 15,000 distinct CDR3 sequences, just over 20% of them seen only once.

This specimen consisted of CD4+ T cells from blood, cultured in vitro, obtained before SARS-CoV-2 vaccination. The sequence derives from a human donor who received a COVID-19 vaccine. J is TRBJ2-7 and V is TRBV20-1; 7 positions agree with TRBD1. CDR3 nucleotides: TGCAGTGCCTCAGACAGGGAAAGCTCCTACGAGCAGTACTTC. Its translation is CSASDRESSYEQYF.